The clone carrying this T cell receptor (beta chain) has only a few counts. Antigen unknown. The entry originates in a study of T-cell reconstitution after alpha-beta-depleted transplantation in children. General study findings and limits: It was reported that alpha-beta T cells came from several hundred expanded graft clones (about two months after transplant).

The germline V gene has CDR1 SGHVS and CDR2 FNYEAQ. This CDR3 has 15 residues. Trimming cost V 1 base and J 0 bases, with 9 bases left between them. Unique molecular identifiers were incorporated into the prepared TCRbeta library. TCRdb re-derived calls from the PCR reads in MiXCR, one entry per CDR3 protein. The table shows some 550,000 distinct CDR3 sequences, with roughly 23% occurring only once. The chain couples TRBV7-6 to TRBJ1-1; D remains unclear. Sequencing was performed on PBMCs, mostly from graft donor cells, taken 360 days after TCRalphabeta/CD19-depleted stem cell transplant. This TCR was sampled from a boy younger than two who had a stem cell transplant for acute myeloid leukemia, so the T cells may come from the graft donor. The CDR3 loop is CASSLVSDMNTEAFF. For the CDR3, the DNA is TGTGCCAGCAGCTTAGTGTCAGATATGAACACTGAAGCTTTCTTT.